The present TCR beta chain was sequenced within a study of shared clonotypes between healthy human individuals. Study details: The donor pool was made up of two women and a few men aged 18 to 49. Findings of the study overall: A handful of donors shared 4.5% to 6.5% of their naive CD4 clonotypes.

Study donors comprised healthy, HIV-negative adults devoid of recent acute infection or vaccination. This CDR3 contains 13 residues. Germline V gene data show CDR1 as SNHLY and CDR2 as FYNNEI. V lost 4 bases to trimming and J lost 5 bases; unmatched junction nucleotides: 3. Sorted-subset replicate PCR reactions contained approximately 190 ng DNA, corresponding to around 30,000 T cell genomes. Data came from immunoSEQ multiplex PCR; TCRdb stores just in-frame clones and leaves some out. The table shows about 690,000 clones, with 90% occurring only once. Note on this clone: Its antigen is not identified.

The V gene is TRBV2, the J gene TRBJ1-2; 8 positions agree with TRBD1. This TCR was sampled from a man younger than 35 in good health. Some clones in this sample may be carry-over from other donors' samples. Sequenced sample: memory CD8+ T cells from PBMCs. Subset indicated: CD45RO+ cells pooled with CCR7-negative TemRA cells. The CDR3 region is CASSGRTGYGYTF. The DNA for the CDR3 is TGTGCCAGCAGTGGCCGGACAGGGTATGGCTACACCTTC.